This T cell receptor beta chain was obtained from a study of shared clonotypes between healthy human individuals. The assay was immunoSEQ multiplex PCR, and TCRdb's table has in-frame clones only and misses some. The sample consists of approximately 720,000 clones, approximately 75% of them appearing once. Trimming stripped 3 bases from V and 4 bases from J, with 17 bases between. The CDR3 loop spans 16 amino acids. The germline gives CDR1 SGHAT, CDR2 FQNNGV. The clonotype was recovered from a young woman in good health. V usage is TRBV11-2 and J usage is TRBJ2-3; no clear D. What was sequenced was memory CD4+ T cells sorted from blood. Documented subset: CD45RA-negative fraction. The CDR3 region is CASSFGRARASDTQYF. The CDR3 DNA follows: TGTGCCAGCAGCTTTGGTCGAGCTCGAGCGTCAGATACGCAGTATTTT.